This TCR beta chain was retrieved from a study of cytomegalovirus exposure and HLA in healthy donors. The CDR3 is 15 residues long. From germline, CDR1 is MRHNA and CDR2 SNTAGT. With 5 bases clipped from V and 2 bases from J, the junction kept 3 bases outside the gene matches. PCR amplification relied on 60 Vbeta primers (plus 13 Jbeta primers). The table came from immunoSEQ multiplex PCR; TCRdb's copy has only in-frame clones and leaves some out. The sample has some 150,000 clones, 75% to 80% seen once. When sampled, the donors appeared nominally healthy, though they likely had unrecorded immune exposures. A word on this clone: Its cognate antigen is unknown.

Study results and limitations: A later analysis found TCR association rates differed by HLA locus, highest for DRB1 and lowest for HLA-C.

The sample comprised PBMCs. This chain joins TRBV6-4 and TRBJ2-6; 7 bases match TRBD1. The sequence derives from a female donor in good health and CMV-seronegative. DNA for the CDR3: TGTGCCAGCAGTAGTACAGGGGCTGGGGCCAACGTCCTGACTTTC. It translates to CASSSTGAGANVLTF.